The 19 T cell receptor beta chains listed next were all sequenced from one sample in a study of vaccination effects on CD4 cells after COVID-19. Some clones are missing from TCRdb's copy, which holds only in-frame ones; the method was immunoSEQ multiplex PCR. The table has 40,000 to 50,000 clones, 65% to 70% seen once. Antigen specificity for these receptors is unknown. Antigen-specific CD4+ T cells were expanded (with viral peptide pools) by the ViraFEST assay ahead of sequencing. The authors isolated CD4+ T cells after about 10 days of culture. The individual was infected with SARS-CoV-2 between March and December 2020, as confirmed by PCR. The input for sequencing was CD4+ T cells from PBMCs cultured with a peptide pool, taken before COVID-19 vaccination. These receptors all stem from a human donor who had a prior SARS-CoV-2 infection.

This chain uses TRBV4-2 with TRBJ2-3; TRBD2 aligns across 11 bases. Germline V gene sequence: CDR1 LGHNA, CDR2 YNFKEQ. This CDR3 comprises 18 residues. V was clipped by 0 bases and J by 0 bases; unmatched bases: 5. Here the CDR3 DNA reads TGTGCCAGCAGCCAAGATAGCGGGGGGGCGGGAAGCACAGATACGCAGTATTTT. Amino acids: CASSQDSGGAGSTDTQYF.

V gene TRBV9 combines with J gene TRBJ1-6; 7 nucleotides line up with TRBD1. Germline lookup yields CDR1 SGDLS and CDR2 YYNGEE. The ends lost 10 bases at V and 0 bases at J; junction bases unmatched: 10. This CDR3 region has 16 residues. CDR3 region: CASQGDPSSYNSPLHF. The CDR3 nucleotides read TGTGCCTCCCAGGGGGACCCGAGCTCCTATAATTCACCCCTCCACTTT.

Here the CDR3 reads CASSRSVAWEQFF. CDR3 sequence (DNA): TGTGCCAGCAGTCGTAGCGTGGCTTGGGAGCAGTTCTTC. This chain links TRBV12-3 or TRBV12-4 with TRBJ2-1; D perhaps matches TRBD2 (5 bases). This CDR3 contains 13 residues. Trimming removed 5 bases at V and 10 bases at J, with 15 bases between.

J is TRBJ2-3 and V is TRBV25-1, with 9 bases lining up with TRBD2. The CDR3 spans 16 residues. Trimming took 4 bases from V and 2 from J; bases not matched to a gene: 7. The germline CDR1 and CDR2 sequences are MGHDK and SYGVNS. CDR3 sequence: CASSVGSGGVTDTQYF. The CDR3 DNA sequence: TGTGCCAGCAGTGTGGGTAGCGGGGGCGTCACAGATACGCAGTATTTT.

The genes are TRBV19 and TRBJ1-3; no clear D gene. CDR1 is LNHDA and CDR2 is SQIVND in the germline V gene (reference sequence). Trimming left V 2 bases short and J 7 bases short, with 9 bases between. The CDR3 runs to 13 residues. The CDR3 is CASSIRQRNTIYF. In nucleotides, the CDR3 is TGTGCCAGTAGTATACGGCAACGGAACACCATATATTTT. Based on the CDR3 plus reference TRBV19 and TRBJ1-3, the full variable domain is DGGITQSPKYLFRKEGQNVTLSCEQNLNHDAMYWYRQDPGQGLRLIYYSQIVNDFQKGDIAEGYSVSREKKESFPLTVTSAQKNPTAFYLCASSIRQRNTIYFGEGSWLTVV.

CDR3 coding DNA: TGTGCCAGTTGGCCAACCTTGGCTCGGGAGCAGTACTTC. Its translation: CASWPTLAREQYF. This chain uses TRBV6-5 with TRBJ2-7; no reliable D call. V shed 9 bases and J shed 7 bases, with 19 bases lying between them. The CDR3 runs to 13 residues. CDR1 and CDR2 from the germline V gene are MNHEY and SVGAGI.

The chain links TRBV27 to TRBJ1-2; tentative D call: TRBD1 (6 bases). This CDR3 is 16 amino acids long. The V and J ends lost 5 bases and 4 bases respectively, with 20 bases between them. Germline CDR1 and CDR2: MNHEY and SMNVEV (reference sequence). As DNA, the CDR3 is TGTGCCAGCAGTCATATCCCCAGGGGCGGTATCTATGGCTACACCTTC. As protein: CASSHIPRGGIYGYTF.

In DNA, the CDR3 is TGCGCCAGCAGCTTCGGGCAGGGTGACAATCAGCCCCAGCATTTT. This codes for CASSFGQGDNQPQHF. The rearrangement uses TRBV5-1 and TRBJ1-5; possibly TRBD1 for D (5 bases). The CDR3 runs 15 residues. CDR1 and CDR2 from the germline V gene are SGHRS and YFSETQ. Trimming took off 2 bases at V and 3 bases at J, with 12 bases between the two ends. The full variable domain, its missing parts supplied by reference TRBV5-1 and TRBJ1-5, is KAGVTQTPRYLIKTRGQQVTLSCSPISGHRSVSWYQQTPGQGLQFLFEYFSETQRNKGNFPGRFSGRQFSNSRSEMNVSTLELGDSALYLCASSFGQGDNQPQHFGDGTRLSIL.

The rearrangement links TRBV3-1 (or the pseudogene TRBV3-2) to TRBJ2-3, with D hard to call. The CDR3 contains 14 residues. Between the trimmed V and J ends, which lost 3 bases and 11 bases, there was a span of 18 bases. CDR1 and CDR2 (germline): LGHDT, YNNKEL (reference sequence). CDR3 sequence (DNA): TGTGCCAGCAGCCAGACGACATCCATCCTTCTGCAGTATTTT. This gives the protein CASSQTTSILLQYF.

The rearrangement links TRBV11-1 to TRBJ2-4; D may be TRBD2 (5 bases). The CDR3 totals 15 residues. Germline V gene data show CDR1 as SGHAT and CDR2 as FQDESV (reference sequence). V was cut by 1 base and J by 9 bases, with 16 bases left in between. The CDR3 reads CASSLDSLAGSIQYF. In DNA, the CDR3 is TGTGCCAGCAGCTTAGATAGTCTAGCCGGTAGCATTCAGTACTTC.

The genes are TRBV5-1 and TRBJ2-5, with D tentatively TRBD2 (5 bases). Trimming took off 9 bases at V and 5 bases at J, with 17 bases between the two ends. Per the germline V gene, CDR1 is SGHRS and CDR2 is YFSETQ. This CDR3 spans 13 amino acids. In DNA form, the CDR3 reads TGCGCCACCTCGGCCGGGGTTCAGGAGACCCAGTACTTC. Translation gives CATSAGVQETQYF.

V usage is TRBV4-1 and J usage is TRBJ1-6, with D unclear. There are 16 residues in the CDR3. V lost 0 bases and J 6 bases, leaving 12 bases between the germline ends. Germline V gene sequence: CDR1 MGHRA, CDR2 YSYEKL. The CDR3: CASSQDHRRGNSPLHF. The CDR3 nucleotides read TGCGCCAGCAGCCAAGATCATCGGCGGGGTAATTCACCCCTCCACTTT.

There are a few counts of this clone. The rearrangement links TRBV6-5 to TRBJ2-2; D is perhaps TRBD2 (5 bases). V was clipped by 2 bases and J by 8 bases, with 18 bases between them. Germline V gene sequence: CDR1 MNHEY, CDR2 SVGAGI. The CDR3 is made up of 16 amino acids. The chain's CDR3 is CASSYLLTRVSGELFF. CDR3 sequence (DNA): TGTGCCAGCAGTTACCTATTGACGAGGGTATCTGGGGAGCTGTTTTTT.

V is TRBV6-1 and J is TRBJ2-3; D is possibly TRBD1 or TRBD2 (5 bases each). The CDR3 contains 15 residues. From germline, CDR1 is MNHNS and CDR2 SASEGT. The germline V and J ends were trimmed by 3 bases and 6 bases, with 16 bases remaining between them. The CDR3 protein is CASSDVGRDMDTQYF. In DNA, the CDR3 is TGTGCCAGCAGTGATGTGGGACGGGATATGGATACGCAGTATTTT.

The J gene is TRBJ1-4, the V gene TRBV15; D not certain. V gave up 2 bases and J gave up 7 bases, with 8 bases separating them. The germline V gene has CDR1 LNHNV and CDR2 YYDKDF (reference sequence). The CDR3 consists of 13 residues. CDR3 sequence reads: CATSRSLSEKLFF. The CDR3 DNA sequence: TGTGCCACCAGCAGATCCCTGTCTGAAAAACTGTTTTTT.

A note on this clone: An end of the junction differs from the germline gene, which may be a read error. This chain links TRBV2 with TRBJ2-3; 7 positions agree with TRBD1. Germline CDR1 and CDR2: SNHLY and FYNNEI. The CDR3 loop spans 13 amino acids. For the CDR3, the DNA is TGTGCCAGCAGGTATAATACAGGGGAACCCTTGATTTTT. Encoded protein: CASRYNTGEPLIF. The complete variable domain, with remaining parts taken from reference TRBV2 and TRBJ2-3, reads EPEVTQTPSHQVTQMGQEVILRCVPISNHLYFYWYRQILGQKVEFLVSFYNNEISEKSEIFDDQFSVERPDGSNFTLKIRSTKLEDSAMYFCASRYNTGEPLIFGPGTRLTVL.

The chain employs TRBV20-1 and TRBJ1-1; 8 bases map to TRBD1. The germline V gene has CDR1 DFQATT and CDR2 SNEGSKA (reference sequence). CDR3 size: 16 residues. The V segment lost 3 bases and the J segment 5 bases; nucleotides outside the gene matches: 14. CDR3 sequence reads: CSASGQGALSGTEAFF. For the CDR3, the DNA is TGCAGTGCTAGTGGTCAGGGGGCCCTGAGTGGTACTGAAGCTTTCTTT.

The J gene is TRBJ1-5, the V gene TRBV21-1. TRBV21-1 is shown as a pseudogene. The CDR3 has 13 residues. In DNA form, the CDR3 reads TGTGCCAGCAGCAAAAGCGAATTCCAGCCCCAGCATTTT. This translates into CASSKSEFQPQHF.

The V and J genes are TRBV15 and TRBJ2-5; D ambiguous. This CDR3 region has 14 residues. CDR1 and CDR2 from the germline V gene are LNHNV and YYDKDF (reference sequence). With 2 bases removed from V and 4 bases from J, the gap between germline ends came to 11 bases. The CDR3 region is CATSRPWWGETQYF. Here the CDR3 DNA reads TGTGCCACCAGCAGACCATGGTGGGGAGAGACCCAGTACTTC.